The sequence of this T cell receptor beta chain was determined in a study of molecular identifiers for immune sequencing clone quantification. TCRdb re-derived calls from the PCR reads in MiXCR, one entry per CDR3 protein. This sample has about 510,000 distinct CDR3 sequences, with 20% to 25% found just once. This clonotype was seen more than once but under ten times. CD8+CD4-CCR7+CD45RA+ sorting gave the naive CD8 T cells. Per germline, CDR1 KGHDR and CDR2 SFDVKD. V lost 2 bases to trimming and J lost 0 bases, with 17 bases between them. The CDR3 sequence is 18 residues long. Input material: naive CD8+ T cells from blood, with Jurkat cell RNA spiked in. Subset in this sample: FACS-sorted CD8+CD4-CCR7+CD45RA+ naive T cells. The receptor was derived from a human donor in good health. Some libraries in this study had Jurkat cell RNA spiked in. The chain joins TRBV24-1 to TRBJ2-3, with D possibly matching TRBD2 (6 bases). For the CDR3, the DNA is TGTGCCACCAGTGATTCCCCGGGACTCCTTACTAGCACAGATACGCAGTATTTT. Residues: CATSDSPGLLTSTDTQYF.